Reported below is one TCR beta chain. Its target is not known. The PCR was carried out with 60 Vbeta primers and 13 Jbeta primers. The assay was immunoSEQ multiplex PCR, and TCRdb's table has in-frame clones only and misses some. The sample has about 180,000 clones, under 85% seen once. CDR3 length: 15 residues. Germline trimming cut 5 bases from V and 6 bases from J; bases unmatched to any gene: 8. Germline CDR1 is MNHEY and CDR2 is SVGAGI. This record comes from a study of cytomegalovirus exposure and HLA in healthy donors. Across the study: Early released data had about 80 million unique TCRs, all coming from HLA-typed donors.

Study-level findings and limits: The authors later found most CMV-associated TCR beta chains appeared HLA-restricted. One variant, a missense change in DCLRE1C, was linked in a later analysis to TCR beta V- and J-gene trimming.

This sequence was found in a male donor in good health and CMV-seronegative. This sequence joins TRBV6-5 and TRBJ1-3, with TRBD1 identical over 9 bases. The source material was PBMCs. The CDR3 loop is CASSMGTGGPNTIYF. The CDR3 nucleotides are TGTGCCAGCAGTATGGGTACAGGGGGCCCAAACACCATATATTTT.